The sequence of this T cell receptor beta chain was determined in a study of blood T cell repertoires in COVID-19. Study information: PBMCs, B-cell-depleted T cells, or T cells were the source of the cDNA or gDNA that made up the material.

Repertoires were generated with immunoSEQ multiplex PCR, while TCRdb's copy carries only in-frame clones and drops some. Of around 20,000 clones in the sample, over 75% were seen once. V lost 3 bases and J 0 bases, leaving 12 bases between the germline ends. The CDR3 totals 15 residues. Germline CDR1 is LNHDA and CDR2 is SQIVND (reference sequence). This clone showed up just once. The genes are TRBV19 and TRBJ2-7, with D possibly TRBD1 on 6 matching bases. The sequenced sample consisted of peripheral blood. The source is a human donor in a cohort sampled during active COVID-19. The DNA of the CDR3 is TGTGCCAGTAGTATTAAACAGGGAGACTCCTACGAGCAGTACTTC. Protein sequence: CASSIKQGDSYEQYF.